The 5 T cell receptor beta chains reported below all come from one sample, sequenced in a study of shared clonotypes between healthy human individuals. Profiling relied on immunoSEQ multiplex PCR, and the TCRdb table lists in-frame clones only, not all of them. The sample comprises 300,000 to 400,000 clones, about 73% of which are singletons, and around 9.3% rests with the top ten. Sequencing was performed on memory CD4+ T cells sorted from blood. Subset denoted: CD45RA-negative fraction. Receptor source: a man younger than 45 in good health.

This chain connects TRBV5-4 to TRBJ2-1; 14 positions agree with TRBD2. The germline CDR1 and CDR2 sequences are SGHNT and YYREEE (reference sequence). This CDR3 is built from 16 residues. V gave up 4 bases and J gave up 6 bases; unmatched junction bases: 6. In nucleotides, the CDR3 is TGTGCCAGCAGCCACGGGACTAGCGGGAGTGGCAATGAGCAGTTCTTC. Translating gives CASSHGTSGSGNEQFF.

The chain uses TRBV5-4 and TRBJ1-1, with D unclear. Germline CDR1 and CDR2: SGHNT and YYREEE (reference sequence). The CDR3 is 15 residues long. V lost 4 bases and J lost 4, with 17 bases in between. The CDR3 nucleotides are TGTGCCAGCAGCCCCCAAGACTTAATCCCCACTGAAGCTTTCTTT. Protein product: CASSPQDLIPTEAFF.

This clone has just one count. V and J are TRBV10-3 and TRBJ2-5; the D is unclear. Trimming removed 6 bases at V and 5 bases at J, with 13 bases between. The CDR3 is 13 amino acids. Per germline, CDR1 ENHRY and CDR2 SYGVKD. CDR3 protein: CAISNSKRETQYF. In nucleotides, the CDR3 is TGTGCCATCAGCAACTCAAAACGGGAGACCCAGTACTTC.

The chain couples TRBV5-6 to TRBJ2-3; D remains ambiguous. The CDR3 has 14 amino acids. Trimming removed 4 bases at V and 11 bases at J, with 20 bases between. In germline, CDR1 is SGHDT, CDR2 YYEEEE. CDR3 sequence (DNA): TGTGCCAGCAGCCCCTCACGGCCTTTTATCAGGCAGTATTTT. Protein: CASSPSRPFIRQYF.

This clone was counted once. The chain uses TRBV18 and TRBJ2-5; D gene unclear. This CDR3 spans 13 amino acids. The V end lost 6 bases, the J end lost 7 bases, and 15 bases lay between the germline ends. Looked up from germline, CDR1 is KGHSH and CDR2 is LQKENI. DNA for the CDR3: TGTGCCAGCTCTACAAGCAATGCACCGACCCAGTACTTC. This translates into CASSTSNAPTQYF.